This paragraph reports one T cell receptor beta chain. This clonotype appeared a few times. Its antigen remains undetermined. Within one base of it there is no much larger clone, and no base qualities were kept. This specimen comes from a study of post-analysis software for immune sequencing data (dated by TCRdb to between 2014 and 2016). Background on the whole study: The recorded disease courses included relapsing-remitting, secondary progressive and progressive-relapsing multiple sclerosis, and some patients had no subtype annotation. A subset of samples was prepared in parallel using single-end sample barcoding, then pooled and co-amplified after Illumina adapter ligation. The patient repertoires were compared against 11 previously published healthy control repertoires obtained from donors aged 6 to 25 years. Study-wide findings and limitations: The multiple sclerosis patient group was slightly younger than the control group. Multiple sclerosis patients had significantly lower normalized Chao1 diversity than controls, a result that suggests substantial peripheral T-cell clonal expansion. Several TRBV segments, including TRBV5-6, TRBV5-1 and TRBV20-1, were significantly more frequent in patients than controls. Direct clustering with F measure showed strong co-clustering of samples prepared in the same batch, prompting a batch-effect correction.

Preparation of the library involved PCR. Sequencing was performed on an Illumina HiSeq 2500. To reduce PCR and sequencing biases, unique molecular identifiers were built into the TCR beta cDNA libraries. Approximately 500,000 cDNA molecules were obtained for every 1 to 10 million input T cells, so each molecule roughly corresponded to one T cell. Patient libraries were prepared and sequenced with the same protocol used for the earlier healthy control dataset. Samples belonging to the same batch were prepared together, multiplexed and sequenced on a shared HiSeq lane. On the study's bioinformatics: MIGEC handled the raw barcoded reads, throwing out single-read molecular identifier groups before consensus assembly and CDR3 extraction. Clonotype tables were post-analysed with VDJtools, and diversity was normalized by down-sampling all datasets to the smallest sample size. Repertoire overlap clustering matched CDR3 amino acid but not nucleotide sequences to correct batch-related cross-sample contamination. The public reads were reprocessed in TCRdb via fastp at Q25 and MiXCR, keeping in-frame beta chains. Every CDR3 protein is listed once, alongside the most common genes and DNA of its rows. The authors' filters were not applied to this entry. The sample yields about 800,000 distinct CDR3 sequences; roughly 27% were counted once. Roughly 0.57% of the sample belongs to the ten largest clones.

TCR beta repertoires were profiled from peripheral blood of roughly 13 young patients with multiple sclerosis to demonstrate the VDJtools post-analysis software. The multiple sclerosis patients were children and adolescents ranging in age from about 6 to 17 years. The CDR3 contains 13 residues, cysteine and phenylalanine counted. The entry retains the CDR3 DNA only, 39 bases that are in frame from base 1. CDR1 and CDR2 (SGHTA, FQGNSA) derive from the germline V gene. V is shortened by 3 bases, J by 4 bases, and the region joining them spans 8 bases. Here the chain combines TRBV7-2 and TRBJ2-3; the D gene cannot be resolved reliably. The sequencing sample was made of blood. The sequence came from a girl aged 5-17 years with multiple sclerosis. The CDR3 reads CASSFSAADTQYF. The sequence in DNA is TGTGCCAGCAGCTTTTCTGCCGCAGATACGCAGTATTTT.